This T cell receptor beta chain was obtained from a study of T cell responses to AZD1222 COVID-19 vaccine. Notes on the study in general: Baseline seropositivity characterized only a handful of AZD1222 recipients. CD4 TCRs linked to vaccination spanned spike, dominating at 160-218 and 743-854. Unmutated regions of variants are reportedly targeted by nearly half of spike-specific TCRs.

As concerns this clone: Its target is not known.

CDR1 is LNHDA and CDR2 is SQIVND in the germline V gene (reference sequence). The ends were cut back, 3 bases at V and 4 bases at J, with 19 bases in the middle. This CDR3 is 17 amino acids long. This table comes from immunoSEQ multiplex PCR, and its TCRdb copy is limited to in-frame clones, with some not included. Of 95,000 to 100,000 clones in the sample, about 89% were seen once. The gene calls are TRBV19 and TRBJ1-5; no definite D call. This sequence originates from an adult who received the AZD1222 COVID-19 vaccine. Source: peripheral blood, taken 28 days after the second AZD1222 dose. This CDR3 is CASSILLMSAENQPQHF. CDR3 in DNA: TGTGCCAGTAGTATTCTACTAATGTCGGCAGAGAATCAGCCCCAGCATTTT.